Shown below are 9 T cell receptor beta chains from a single sample sequenced in a study of cytomegalovirus exposure and HLA in healthy donors. Use of 60 Vbeta and 13 Jbeta primers characterized the PCR. Measured with immunoSEQ multiplex PCR; TCRdb has only the in-frame clones, and not every one. This table has tens of thousands of clones, around two thirds appearing once. Material: PBMCs. The receptors shown here come from a woman between 50 and 59 years old in good health and CMV-seropositive.

This chain links TRBV19 with TRBJ1-1; D unresolved. Germline V gene sequence: CDR1 LNHDA, CDR2 SQIVND (reference sequence). Trimming took 5 bases from V and 2 from J, leaving 9 bases between them. The CDR3 is 13 amino acids. The CDR3: CASSRPVNTEAFF. The CDR3 region has the DNA TGTGCCAGTAGTCGCCCAGTAAACACTGAAGCTTTCTTT. The full variable domain, rest sourced from reference TRBV19 and TRBJ1-1, is DGGITQSPKYLFRKEGQNVTLSCEQNLNHDAMYWYRQDPGQGLRLIYYSQIVNDFQKGDIAEGYSVSREKKESFPLTVTSAQKNPTAFYLCASSRPVNTEAFFGQGTRLTVV.

The chain links TRBV7-7 to TRBJ2-7, with TRBD2 as a possible D gene (6 bases). The V end lost 2 bases, the J end lost 6 bases, and 11 bases lay between the germline ends. Per the germline V gene, CDR1 is SSHAT and CDR2 is FNYEAQ (reference sequence). The CDR3 loop spans 13 amino acids. CDR3 region: CASSLNQGGEQYF. CDR3 DNA: TGTGCCAGCAGCTTAAACCAGGGAGGCGAGCAGTACTTC.

This clone was seen a handful of times. The J gene is TRBJ1-4, the V gene TRBV7-9; 10 bases are a match to TRBD1. The V gene end was trimmed by 5 bases and the J gene end by 7 bases; junction bases not matched to a gene: 7. In germline, CDR1 is SEHNR, CDR2 FQNEAQ (reference sequence). This CDR3 spans 15 amino acids. CDR3: CASSRDRGWGEKLFF. CDR3 in DNA: TGTGCCAGCAGCAGGGACAGGGGCTGGGGTGAAAAACTGTTTTTT.

The rearrangement joins TRBV5-1 to TRBJ1-1; D ambiguous. Trimming removed 5 bases from V and 4 bases from J, with 12 bases in between. The CDR3 is 13 amino acids. The V gene's germline CDR1 is SGHRS and CDR2 YFSETQ. The CDR3, as DNA: TGCGCCAGCAGACCCGAAGGGAGCACTGAAGCTTTCTTT. This sequence encodes CASRPEGSTEAFF.

The gene calls are TRBV5-6 and TRBJ1-6; no definite D call. The CDR3 runs to 14 residues. CDR1 and CDR2 from the germline V gene are SGHDT and YYEEEE. Trimming took off 2 bases at V and 10 bases at J, with 13 bases between the two ends. DNA of the CDR3: TGTGCCAGCAGCTTTCGAGGTAGCAGATCACCCCTCCACTTT. It translates to CASSFRGSRSPLHF.

This clone was counted between two and nine times. The chain couples TRBV6-1 to TRBJ2-7; D is perhaps TRBD1 (6 bases). The CDR3 covers 15 residues. Trimming removed 6 bases from V and 3 bases from J, with 18 bases in between. The germline V gene has CDR1 MNHNS and CDR2 SASEGT. The CDR3 DNA is TGTGCCAGCAGCTATTCCATACAGGGAGTCTACGAGCAGTACGTC. This codes for CASSYSIQGVYEQYV.

The sample holds one count of this clone. The J gene is TRBJ1-1, the V gene TRBV4-1; D is uncertain. Germline V CDR1 and CDR2: MGHRA, YSYEKL. The CDR3 contains 14 residues. The V end lost 4 bases, the J end lost 1 base, and 10 bases lay between the germline ends. The CDR3 region has the DNA TGCGCCAGCAGCCGCAAAATAGAGAACACTGAAGCTTTCTTT. It encodes CASSRKIENTEAFF.

The CDR3 protein is CASSITGGGYHSNQPQHF. The CDR3 DNA reads as TGTGCCAGTAGTATTACAGGGGGAGGGTATCATAGCAATCAGCCCCAGCATTTT. The V and J genes are TRBV19 and TRBJ1-5, with 8 positions matching TRBD1. V was pared by 3 bases and J by 0 bases, with 10 bases of the junction left unmatched. Germline V CDR1 and CDR2: LNHDA, SQIVND (reference sequence). The CDR3 spans 18 residues. The whole variable domain, remainder taken from reference TRBV19 and TRBJ1-5, is DGGITQSPKYLFRKEGQNVTLSCEQNLNHDAMYWYRQDPGQGLRLIYYSQIVNDFQKGDIAEGYSVSREKKESFPLTVTSAQKNPTAFYLCASSITGGGYHSNQPQHFGDGTRLSIL.

The chain uses TRBV6-5 and TRBJ2-6; possible D gene TRBD2, 5 bases. CDR1 is MNHEY, CDR2 SVGAGI, per germline. V was pared by 7 bases and J by 2 bases, with 12 bases between. The CDR3 loop spans 15 amino acids. The CDR3 spells CASTEGVAGANVLTF. The CDR3 bases are TGTGCCAGCACCGAGGGAGTCGCTGGGGCCAACGTCCTGACTTTC.